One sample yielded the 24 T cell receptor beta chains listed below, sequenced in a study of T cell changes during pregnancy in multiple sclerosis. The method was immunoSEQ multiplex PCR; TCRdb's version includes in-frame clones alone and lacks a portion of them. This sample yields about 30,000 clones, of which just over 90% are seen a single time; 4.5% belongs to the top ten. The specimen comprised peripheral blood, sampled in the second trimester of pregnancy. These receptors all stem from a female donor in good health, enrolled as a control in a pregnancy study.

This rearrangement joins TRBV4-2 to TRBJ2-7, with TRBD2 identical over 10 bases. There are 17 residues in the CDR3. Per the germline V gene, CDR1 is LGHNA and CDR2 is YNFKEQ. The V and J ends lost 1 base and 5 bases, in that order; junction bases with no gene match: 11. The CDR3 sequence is CASSQALSGRADNEQYF. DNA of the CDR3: TGTGCCAGCAGCCAAGCCCTCAGCGGGAGGGCCGACAACGAGCAGTACTTC.

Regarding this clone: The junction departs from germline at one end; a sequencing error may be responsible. DNA of the CDR3: TGTGCCAGCAGCTTGGGGACTAGCGGGGGGGACGTCTTC. Amino acid sequence: CASSLGTSGGDVF. The chain uses TRBV5-4 and TRBJ2-1, with 15 bases aligning to TRBD2. The germline V gene encodes CDR1 SGHNT and CDR2 YYREEE (reference sequence). The CDR3 is 13 residues long.

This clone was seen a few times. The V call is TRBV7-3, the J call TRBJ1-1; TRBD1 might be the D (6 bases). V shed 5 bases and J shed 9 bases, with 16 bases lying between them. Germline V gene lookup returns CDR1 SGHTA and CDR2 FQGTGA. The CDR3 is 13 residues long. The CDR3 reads CASSEEDSSKAFF. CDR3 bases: TGTGCCAGCAGCGAAGAGGACAGTTCGAAAGCTTTCTTT.

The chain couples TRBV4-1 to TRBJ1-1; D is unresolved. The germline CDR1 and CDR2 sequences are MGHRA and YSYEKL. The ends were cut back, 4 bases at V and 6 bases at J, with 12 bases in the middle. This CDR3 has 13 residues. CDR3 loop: CASSPPSAAEAFF. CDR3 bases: TGCGCCAGCAGCCCTCCCTCCGCGGCTGAAGCTTTCTTT.

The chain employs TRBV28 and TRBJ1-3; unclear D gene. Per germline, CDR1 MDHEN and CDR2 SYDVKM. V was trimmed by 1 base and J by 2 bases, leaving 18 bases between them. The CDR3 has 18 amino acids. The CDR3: CASSLSRSNTFPGNTIYF. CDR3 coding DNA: TGTGCCAGCAGTTTATCTCGATCTAATACGTTCCCTGGAAACACCATATATTTT.

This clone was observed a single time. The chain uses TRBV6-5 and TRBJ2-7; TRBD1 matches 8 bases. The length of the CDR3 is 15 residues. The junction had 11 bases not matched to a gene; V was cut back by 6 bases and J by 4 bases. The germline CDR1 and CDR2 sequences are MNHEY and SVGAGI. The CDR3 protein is CASRYTGTGGYEQYF. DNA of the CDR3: TGTGCCAGCAGATATACCGGGACAGGTGGTTACGAGCAGTACTTC.

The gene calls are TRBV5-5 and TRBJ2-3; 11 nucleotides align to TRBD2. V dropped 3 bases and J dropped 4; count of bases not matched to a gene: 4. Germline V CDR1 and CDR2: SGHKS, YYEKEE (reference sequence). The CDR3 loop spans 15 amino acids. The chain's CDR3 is CASSSRLAGPDTQYF. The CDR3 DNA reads TGTGCCAGCAGCTCAAGACTAGCGGGGCCAGATACGCAGTATTTT.

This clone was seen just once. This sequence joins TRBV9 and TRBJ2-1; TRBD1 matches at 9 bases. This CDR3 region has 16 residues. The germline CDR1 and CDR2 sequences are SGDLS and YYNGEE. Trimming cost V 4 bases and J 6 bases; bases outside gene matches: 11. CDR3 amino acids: CASSRKGQGYPNEQFF. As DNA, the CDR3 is TGTGCCAGCAGCCGTAAAGGACAGGGGTATCCCAATGAGCAGTTCTTC.

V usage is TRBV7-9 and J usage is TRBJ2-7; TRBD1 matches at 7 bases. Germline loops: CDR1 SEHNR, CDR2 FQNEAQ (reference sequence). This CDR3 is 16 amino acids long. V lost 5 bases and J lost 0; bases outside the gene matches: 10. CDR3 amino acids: CASSPFPGQSSYEQYF. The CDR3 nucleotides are TGTGCCAGCAGCCCTTTCCCGGGACAGAGCTCCTACGAGCAGTACTTC.

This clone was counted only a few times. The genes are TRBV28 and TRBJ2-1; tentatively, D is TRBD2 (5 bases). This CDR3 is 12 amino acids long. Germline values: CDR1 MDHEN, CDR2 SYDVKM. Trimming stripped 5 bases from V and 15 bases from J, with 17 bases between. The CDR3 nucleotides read TGTGCCAGCAGTCCCCTCAGAGGGAAGTTGTTCTTC. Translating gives CASSPLRGKLFF.

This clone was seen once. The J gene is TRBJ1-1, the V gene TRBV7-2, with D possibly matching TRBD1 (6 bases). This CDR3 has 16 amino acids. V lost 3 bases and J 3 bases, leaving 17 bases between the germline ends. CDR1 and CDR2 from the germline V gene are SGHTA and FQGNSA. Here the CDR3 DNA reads TGTGCCAGCAGCTTTTCAGCACAGGGTTGGCACACTGAAGCTTTCTTT. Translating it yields CASSFSAQGWHTEAFF. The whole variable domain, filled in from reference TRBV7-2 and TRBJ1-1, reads GAGVSQSPSNKVTEKGKDVELRCDPISGHTALYWYRQSLGQGLEFLIYFQGNSAPDKSGLPSDRFSAERTGGSVSTLTIQRTQQEDSAVYLCASSFSAQGWHTEAFFGQGTRLTVV.

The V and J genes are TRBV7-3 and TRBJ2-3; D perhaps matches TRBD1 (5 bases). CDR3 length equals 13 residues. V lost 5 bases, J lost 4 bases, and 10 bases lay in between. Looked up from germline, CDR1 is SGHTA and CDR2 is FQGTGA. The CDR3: CASSPGSADTQYF. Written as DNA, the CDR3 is TGTGCCAGCAGCCCAGGGTCCGCAGATACGCAGTATTTT.

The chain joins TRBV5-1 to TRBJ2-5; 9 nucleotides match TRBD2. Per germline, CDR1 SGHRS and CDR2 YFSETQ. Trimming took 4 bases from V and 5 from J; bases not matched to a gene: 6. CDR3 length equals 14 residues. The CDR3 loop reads CASSQAGGLETQYF. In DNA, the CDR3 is TGCGCCAGCAGCCAAGCGGGAGGCTTGGAGACCCAGTACTTC.

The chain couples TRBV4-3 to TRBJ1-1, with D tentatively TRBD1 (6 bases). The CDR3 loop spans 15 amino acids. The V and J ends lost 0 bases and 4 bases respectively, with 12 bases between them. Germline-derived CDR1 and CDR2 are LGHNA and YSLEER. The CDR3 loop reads CASSQEFDRTTEAFF. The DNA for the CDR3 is TGCGCCAGCAGCCAAGAGTTCGACAGGACCACTGAAGCTTTCTTT.

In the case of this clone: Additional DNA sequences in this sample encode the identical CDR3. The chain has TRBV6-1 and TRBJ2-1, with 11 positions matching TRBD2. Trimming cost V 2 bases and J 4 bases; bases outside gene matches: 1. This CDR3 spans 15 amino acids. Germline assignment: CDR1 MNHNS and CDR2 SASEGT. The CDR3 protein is CASSELAGGYNEQFF. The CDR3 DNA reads TGTGCCAGCAGTGAATTAGCGGGAGGGTACAATGAGCAGTTCTTC.

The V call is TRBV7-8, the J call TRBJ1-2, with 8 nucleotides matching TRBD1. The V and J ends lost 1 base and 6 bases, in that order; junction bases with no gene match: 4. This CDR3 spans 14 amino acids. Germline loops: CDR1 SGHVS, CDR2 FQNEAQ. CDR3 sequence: CASSLDRTGHGYTF. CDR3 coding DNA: TGTGCCAGCAGCTTAGACCGGACAGGGCATGGCTACACCTTC.

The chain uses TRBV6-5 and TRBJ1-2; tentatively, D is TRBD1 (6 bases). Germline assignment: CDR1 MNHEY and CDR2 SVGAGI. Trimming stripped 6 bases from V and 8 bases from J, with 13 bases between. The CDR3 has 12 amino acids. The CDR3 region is CASRSGVEGYTF. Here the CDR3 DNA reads TGTGCCAGCAGGTCAGGGGTGGAAGGCTACACCTTC.

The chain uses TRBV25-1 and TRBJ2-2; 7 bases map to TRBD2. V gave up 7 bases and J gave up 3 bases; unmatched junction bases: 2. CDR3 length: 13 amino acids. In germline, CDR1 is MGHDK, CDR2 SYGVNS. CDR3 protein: CASTGGYTGELFF. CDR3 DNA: TGTGCCAGCACCGGGGGGTACACCGGGGAGCTGTTTTTT.

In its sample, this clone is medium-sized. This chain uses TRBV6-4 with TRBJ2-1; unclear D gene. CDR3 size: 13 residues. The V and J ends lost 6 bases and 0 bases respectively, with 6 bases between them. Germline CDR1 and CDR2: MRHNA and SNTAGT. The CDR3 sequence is CASSGSSYNEQFF. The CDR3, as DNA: TGTGCCAGCAGCGGTAGCTCCTACAATGAGCAGTTCTTC.

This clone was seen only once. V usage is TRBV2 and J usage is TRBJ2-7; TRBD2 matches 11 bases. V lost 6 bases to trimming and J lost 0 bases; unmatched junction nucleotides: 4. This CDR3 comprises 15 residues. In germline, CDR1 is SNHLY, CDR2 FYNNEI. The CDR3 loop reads CASRGLAESSYEQYF. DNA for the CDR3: TGTGCCAGCAGGGGACTAGCGGAGAGCTCCTACGAGCAGTACTTC.

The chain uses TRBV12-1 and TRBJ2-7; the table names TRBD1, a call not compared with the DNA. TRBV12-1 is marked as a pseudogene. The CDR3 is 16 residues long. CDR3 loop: CASSCGTGGRIYEQYF. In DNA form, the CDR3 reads TGTGCCAGCAGCTGCGGGACAGGGGGTCGTATATACGAGCAGTACTTC.

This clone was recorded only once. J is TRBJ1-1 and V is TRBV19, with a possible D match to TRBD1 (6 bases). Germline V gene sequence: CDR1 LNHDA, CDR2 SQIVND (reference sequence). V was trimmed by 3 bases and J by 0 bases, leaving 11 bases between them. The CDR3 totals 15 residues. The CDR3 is CASSMFAGVNTEAFF. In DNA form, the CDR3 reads TGTGCCAGTAGTATGTTCGCAGGGGTGAACACTGAAGCTTTCTTT.

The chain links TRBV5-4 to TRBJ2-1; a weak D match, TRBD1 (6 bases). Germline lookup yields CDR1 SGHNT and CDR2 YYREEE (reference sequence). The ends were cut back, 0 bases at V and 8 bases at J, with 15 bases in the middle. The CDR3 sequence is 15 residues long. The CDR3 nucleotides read TGTGCCAGCAGCTTGGCGATTACAGGGTTCGATGAGCAGTTCTTC. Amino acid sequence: CASSLAITGFDEQFF.

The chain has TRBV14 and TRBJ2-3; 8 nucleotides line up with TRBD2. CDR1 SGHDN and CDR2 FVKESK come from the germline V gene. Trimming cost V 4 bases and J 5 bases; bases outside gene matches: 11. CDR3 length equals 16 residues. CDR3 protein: CASSLFVGGARDTQYF. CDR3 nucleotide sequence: TGTGCCAGCAGCCTCTTTGTCGGGGGGGCCCGAGATACGCAGTATTTT.